This T cell receptor (beta chain) is drawn from a study of regulatory T cells in long-lasting Graves disease. Broader study findings: Persistent disease samples used TRBV28, TRBJ1-2 and TRBJ2-5 preferentially.

This sample's time point: persistent/refractory GD, antithyroid drugs over 5 years with positive TRAb. RNA extracted from PBMCs served as the sequencing template. Libraries of TCR beta came from iRepertoire HTBI primers plus Arm-PCR of CDR3 regions. TCRdb re-analysed the multiplex PCR reads in MiXCR, keeping a single row per CDR3 protein. This repertoire shows around 300,000 distinct CDR3 sequences, 20% to 25% found once; its top ten account for just over 55%. The CDR3 is 15 residues long. CDR1 SGHRS and CDR2 YFSETQ come from the germline V gene. V trimming: 4 bases; J trimming: 4 bases; junction bases outside the gene matches: 8. This clonotype was seen a single time. The antigen is unknown.

The sequence was obtained from a female donor with Graves disease. The gene calls are TRBV5-1 and TRBJ2-1; 7 nucleotides line up with TRBD1. Sequencing used peripheral blood mononuclear cells (PBMCs), obtained when the disease was refractory, from a patient treated with antithyroid drugs. CDR3 in DNA: TGCGCCAGCAGCCCCCAGGCGACAGGGTACAATGAGCAGTTCTTC. It encodes CASSPQATGYNEQFF. The full variable domain, completed using reference TRBV5-1 and TRBJ2-1, is KAGVTQTPRYLIKTRGQQVTLSCSPISGHRSVSWYQQTPGQGLQFLFEYFSETQRNKGNFPGRFSGRQFSNSRSEMNVSTLELGDSALYLCASSPQATGYNEQFFGPGTRLTVL.